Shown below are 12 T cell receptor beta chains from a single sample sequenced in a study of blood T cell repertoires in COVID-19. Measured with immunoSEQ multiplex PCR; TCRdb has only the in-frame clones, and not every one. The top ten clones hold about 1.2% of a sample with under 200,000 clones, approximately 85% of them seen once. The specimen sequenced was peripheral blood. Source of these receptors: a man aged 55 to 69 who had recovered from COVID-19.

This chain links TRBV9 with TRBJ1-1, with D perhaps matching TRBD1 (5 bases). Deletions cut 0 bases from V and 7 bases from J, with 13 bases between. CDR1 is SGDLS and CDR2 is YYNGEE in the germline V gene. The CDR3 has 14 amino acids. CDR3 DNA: TGTGCCAGCAGCGTAGTAGGGGTCAGGGATGAAGCTTTCTTT. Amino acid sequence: CASSVVGVRDEAFF.

CDR3 nucleotide sequence: TGTGCCAGCAGCGTAGAACTAGCGGGATACAATGAGCAGTTCTTC. It codes for CASSVELAGYNEQFF. The rearrangement uses TRBV9 and TRBJ2-1; 10 bases fit TRBD2. CDR3 length equals 15 residues. Trimming removed 0 bases from V and 4 bases from J; junction bases left unmatched: 1. CDR1 SGDLS and CDR2 YYNGEE come from the germline V gene.

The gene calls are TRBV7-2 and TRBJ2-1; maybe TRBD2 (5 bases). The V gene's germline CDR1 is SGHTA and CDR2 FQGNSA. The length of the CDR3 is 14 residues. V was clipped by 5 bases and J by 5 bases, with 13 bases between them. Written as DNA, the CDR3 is TGTGCCAGCAGCGAACGGTTCGGGGACAATGAGCAGTTCTTC. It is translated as CASSERFGDNEQFF. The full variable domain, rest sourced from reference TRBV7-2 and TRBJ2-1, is GAGVSQSPSNKVTEKGKDVELRCDPISGHTALYWYRQSLGQGLEFLIYFQGNSAPDKSGLPSDRFSAERTGGSVSTLTIQRTQQEDSAVYLCASSERFGDNEQFFGPGTRLTVL.

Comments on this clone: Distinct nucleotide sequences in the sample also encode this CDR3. CDR3 sequence reads: CASSQARAHTGELFF. The CDR3 DNA is TGCGCCAGCAGCCAGGCCAGGGCCCACACCGGGGAGCTGTTTTTT. The V and J genes are TRBV4-1 and TRBJ2-2, with a tentative D call TRBD1 (5 bases). Trimming stripped 3 bases from V and 3 bases from J, with 11 bases between. CDR1 and CDR2 (germline): MGHRA, YSYEKL. The CDR3 has 15 residues.

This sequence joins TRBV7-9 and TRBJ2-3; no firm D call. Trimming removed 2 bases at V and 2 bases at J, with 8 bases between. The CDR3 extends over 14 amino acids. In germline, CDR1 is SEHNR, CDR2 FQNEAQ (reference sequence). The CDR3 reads CASSLWQDTDTQYF. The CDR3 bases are TGTGCCAGCAGCTTATGGCAGGACACAGATACGCAGTATTTT.

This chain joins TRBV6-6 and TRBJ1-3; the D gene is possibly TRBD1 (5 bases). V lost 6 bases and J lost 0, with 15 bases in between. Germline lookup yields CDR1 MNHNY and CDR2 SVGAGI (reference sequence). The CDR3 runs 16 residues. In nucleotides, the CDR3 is TGTGCCAGCAGCTTTTCATGGAGGGGCTCTGGAAACACCATATATTTT. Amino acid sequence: CASSFSWRGSGNTIYF.

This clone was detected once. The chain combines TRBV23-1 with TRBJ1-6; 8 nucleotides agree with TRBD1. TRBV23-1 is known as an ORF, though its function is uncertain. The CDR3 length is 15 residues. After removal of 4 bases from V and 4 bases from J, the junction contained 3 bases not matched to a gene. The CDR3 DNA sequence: TGCGCCAGCAGTCCAGGGGGCGGTTATAATTCACCCCTCCACTTT. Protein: CASSPGGGYNSPLHF.

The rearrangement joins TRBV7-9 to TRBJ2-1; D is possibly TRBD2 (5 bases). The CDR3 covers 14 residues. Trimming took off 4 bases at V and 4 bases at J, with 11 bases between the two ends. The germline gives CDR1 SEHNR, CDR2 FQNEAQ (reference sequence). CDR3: CASSSARGYNEQFF. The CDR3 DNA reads TGTGCCAGCAGCTCCGCACGGGGTTACAATGAGCAGTTCTTC.

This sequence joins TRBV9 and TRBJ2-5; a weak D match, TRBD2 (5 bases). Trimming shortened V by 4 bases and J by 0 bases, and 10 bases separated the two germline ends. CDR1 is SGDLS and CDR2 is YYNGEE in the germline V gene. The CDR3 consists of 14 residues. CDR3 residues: CASSLSGYQETQYF. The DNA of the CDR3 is TGTGCCAGCAGCCTGTCGGGGTACCAAGAGACCCAGTACTTC. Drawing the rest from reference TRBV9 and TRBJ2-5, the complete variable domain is DSGVTQTPKHLITATGQRVTLRCSPRSGDLSVYWYQQSLDQGLQFLIQYYNGEERAKGNILERFSAQQFPDLHSELNLSSLELGDSALYFCASSLSGYQETQYFGPGTRLLVL.

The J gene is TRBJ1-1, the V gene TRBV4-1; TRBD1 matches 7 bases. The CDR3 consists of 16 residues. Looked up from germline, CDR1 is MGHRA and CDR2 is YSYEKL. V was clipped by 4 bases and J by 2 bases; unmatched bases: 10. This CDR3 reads CASSRPPGQKNTEAFF. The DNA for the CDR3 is TGCGCCAGCAGCCGTCCCCCGGGACAGAAAAACACTGAAGCTTTCTTT.

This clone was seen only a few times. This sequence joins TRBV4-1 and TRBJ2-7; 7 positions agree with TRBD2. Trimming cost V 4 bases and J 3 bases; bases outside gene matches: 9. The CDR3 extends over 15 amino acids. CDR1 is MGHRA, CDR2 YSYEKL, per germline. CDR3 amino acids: CASSPRGTSDYEQYF. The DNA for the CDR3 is TGCGCCAGCAGCCCCAGAGGAACTAGCGACTACGAGCAGTACTTC.

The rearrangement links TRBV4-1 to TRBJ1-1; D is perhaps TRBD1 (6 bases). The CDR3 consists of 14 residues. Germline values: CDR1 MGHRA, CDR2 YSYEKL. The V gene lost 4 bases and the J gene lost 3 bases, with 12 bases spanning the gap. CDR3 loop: CASSPGQSYTEAFF. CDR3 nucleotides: TGCGCCAGCAGCCCTGGACAGAGCTACACTGAAGCTTTCTTT.